This TCR beta chain originates from a study of coeliac disease. On the study more broadly: High-resolution HLA typing was lacking; TRBV7-2 bias was queried instead. General study results and limits: Few TRB amino acid sequences were shared between samples; most were unique. Known gliadin-specific TRB sequences: about 55% of the 18 coeliac samples, only 1 of 6 controls. The authors judged this method unsuitable for unbiased gliadin-specific T cell detection.

The V gene lost 7 bases and the J gene lost 4 bases, with 11 bases spanning the gap. The CDR3 consists of 13 residues. Germline CDR1 is MDHEN and CDR2 is SYDVKM. Measured with immunoSEQ multiplex PCR; TCRdb has only the in-frame clones, and not every one. The data contain some 8,900 clones, over 60% of them singletons. This clone showed up just a few times. Its antigen remains unidentified. This clonotype was sampled from a woman aged 60-75 years with celiac disease. The J gene is TRBJ1-5, the V gene TRBV28; possibly TRBD1 for D (6 bases). The source material was lamina propria lymphocytes from the gut. Written as DNA, the CDR3 is TGTGCCAGCATCACAGGGTTTAATCAGCCCCAGCATTTT. Translation gives CASITGFNQPQHF.